Presented here are 22 T cell receptor beta chains from one specimen sequenced in a study of T cells after yellow fever vaccination. MiXCR, run by TCRdb on the 5' RACE reads, gives a single entry per CDR3 protein. The top ten clones hold about 16% of a sample with around 500,000 distinct CDR3 sequences, less than 25% of them seen once. This specimen consisted of PBMCs, obtained more than 20 days after the first yellow fever vaccination. The source is a man between 18 and 29 years old who received the YFV17D yellow fever vaccine.

This clonotype has just a few counts. The chain recombines TRBV4-3 with TRBJ2-7; the D gene is possibly TRBD2 (5 bases). CDR1 LGHNA and CDR2 YSLEER come from the germline V gene. The CDR3 is made up of 13 amino acids. The V and J ends lost 2 bases and 7 bases respectively, with 12 bases between them. CDR3 nucleotides: TGCGCCAGCAGCCAAATTGCGGGCGGAGAGCAGTACGTC. Translation gives CASSQIAGGEQYV.

This clonotype was found a few times. The chain has TRBV18 and TRBJ1-5; 7 nucleotides agree with TRBD1. This CDR3 is built from 17 residues. Unmatched junction bases numbered 15, after V lost 4 bases and J lost 6 bases. CDR1 is KGHSH, CDR2 LQKENI, per germline. The CDR3 coding sequence is TGTGCCAGCTCACGAATACAACCTACAGGGGAGGGTCAGCCCCAGCATTTT. Translated, it gives CASSRIQPTGEGQPQHF.

There are a few counts of this clonotype. The chain combines TRBV7-9 with TRBJ1-1; D is possibly TRBD1 (6 bases). CDR3 length equals 14 residues. V gave up 5 bases and J gave up 8 bases, with 18 bases separating them. CDR1 and CDR2 from the germline V gene are SEHNR and FQNEAQ (reference sequence). This chain's CDR3 is CASSEQGSGAEAFF. The CDR3 DNA sequence: TGTGCCAGCAGCGAGCAGGGGTCGGGGGCCGAAGCTTTCTTT. The variable domain in full, with the rest retrieved from reference TRBV7-9 and TRBJ1-1, is DTGVSQNPRHKITKRGQNVTFRCDPISEHNRLYWYRQTLGQGPEFLTYFQNEAQLEKSRLLSDRFSAERPKGSFSTLEIQRTEQGDSAMYLCASSEQGSGAEAFFGQGTRLTVV.

The chain recombines TRBV20-1 with TRBJ2-2; the D gene is possibly TRBD1 (7 bases). Germline assignment: CDR1 DFQATT and CDR2 SNEGSKA (reference sequence). CDR3 size: 17 residues. V shed 6 bases and J shed 2 bases, with 22 bases lying between them. The CDR3 DNA is TGCAGTGCCGAGGGTCAGGGGGGCCTATCCAACACCGGGGAGCTGTTTTTT. This sequence encodes CSAEGQGGLSNTGELFF.

This clonotype was detected a few times. J is TRBJ2-1 and V is TRBV12-3 or TRBV12-4; 9 bases match TRBD1. CDR3 length: 16 amino acids. J was trimmed by 6 bases and V by 4 bases; bases with no gene match: 10. The CDR3 loop is CASSSAGQGWVNEQFF. CDR3 bases: TGTGCCAGCAGTTCCGCAGGACAGGGGTGGGTCAATGAGCAGTTCTTC.

The chain carries TRBV6-1 and TRBJ1-5; D remains unclear. Germline V lookup: CDR1 MNHNS, CDR2 SASEGT. V lost 3 bases and J lost 1, with 10 bases in between. CDR3 length: 15 amino acids. CDR3 sequence reads: CASSEREWSNQPQHF. The CDR3 DNA reads TGTGCCAGCAGTGAGCGGGAGTGGAGCAATCAGCCCCAGCATTTT.

This clonotype showed up just a few times. The CDR3: CSASPGQNEKLFF. CDR3 coding DNA: TGCAGTGCTAGTCCCGGACAAAATGAAAAACTGTTTTTT. V gene TRBV20-1 combines with J gene TRBJ1-4; weak D call: TRBD1 (5 bases). CDR1 is DFQATT and CDR2 is SNEGSKA in the germline V gene (reference sequence). The V gene lost 3 bases and the J gene lost 5 bases, with 10 bases spanning the gap. This CDR3 region has 13 residues.

A few counts support this clonotype. V and J are TRBV7-6 and TRBJ1-1, with D perhaps TRBD1 (5 bases). CDR1 is SGHVS, CDR2 FNYEAQ, per germline. Trimming removed 5 bases from V and 6 bases from J, with 19 bases in between. The CDR3 is 15 residues long. The CDR3 loop is CASSLESGPHPEAFF. The CDR3 DNA sequence: TGTGCCAGCAGCCTAGAGTCAGGGCCCCATCCTGAAGCTTTCTTT.

This chain connects TRBV5-1 to TRBJ2-1, with 7 bases matching TRBD1. From germline, CDR1 is SGHRS and CDR2 YFSETQ. CDR3 size: 15 residues. The V and J ends lost 2 bases and 7 bases, in that order; junction bases with no gene match: 9. This CDR3 is CASSFDNSQGNEQFF. CDR3 in DNA: TGCGCCAGCAGCTTCGACAACTCACAGGGGAATGAGCAGTTCTTC.

The V call is TRBV15, the J call TRBJ2-1, with 9 nucleotides matching TRBD1. The trim removed 1 base at V and 0 bases at J, leaving 4 bases unmatched. The CDR3 is 17 residues long. CDR1 and CDR2 from the germline V gene are LNHNV and YYDKDF (reference sequence). CDR3 DNA: TGTGCCACCAGCAGAGGCGGACAGGGGAGCTCCTACAATGAGCAGTTCTTC. This translates into CATSRGGQGSSYNEQFF.

This chain links TRBV4-1 with TRBJ1-1; 9 nucleotides match TRBD1. The CDR3 loop spans 16 amino acids. Germline V gene data show CDR1 as MGHRA and CDR2 as YSYEKL. Unmatched junction bases numbered 2, after V lost 0 bases and J lost 0 bases. The CDR3 loop is CASSQEGTGMNTEAFF. The CDR3 nucleotides are TGCGCCAGCAGCCAAGAAGGGACAGGGATGAACACTGAAGCTTTCTTT.

Concerning this clonotype itself: The junction departs from germline at one end; a sequencing error may be responsible. The chain recombines TRBV30 with TRBJ1-5; maybe TRBD1 (6 bases). The V gene's germline CDR1 is GTSNPN and CDR2 SVGIG (reference sequence). CDR3 length: 14 residues. The CDR3 here is CAWSYSGADQPQRF. The DNA for the CDR3 is TGTGCCTGGAGTTACTCAGGGGCCGATCAGCCCCAGCGTTTT.

This clonotype showed up just a few times. The chain uses TRBV4-2 and TRBJ2-5, with D uncertain. Germline CDR1 reads LGHNA; CDR2 reads YNFKEQ. V was trimmed by 0 bases and J by 14 bases, leaving 19 bases between them. The CDR3 is 14 amino acids. The CDR3 DNA reads as TGTGCCAGCAGCCAAGATTCGGGCTCCTACCCCCTATACTTC. As protein: CASSQDSGSYPLYF.

The rearrangement links TRBV29-1 to TRBJ1-2, with D perhaps matching TRBD1 (5 bases). CDR3 length: 13 residues. Per germline, CDR1 SQVTM and CDR2 ANQGSEA. V lost 6 bases and J 4 bases, leaving 15 bases between the germline ends. CDR3 DNA: TGCAGCGTGGGGGATACGCCCCCCTATGGCTACACCTTC. The encoded protein is CSVGDTPPYGYTF.

The chain uses TRBV6-1 and TRBJ2-3; TRBD2 agrees at 7 bases. This CDR3 spans 16 amino acids. V lost 2 bases, J lost 0 bases, and 5 bases stayed unmatched. Germline-derived CDR1 and CDR2 are MNHNS and SASEGT. The CDR3 region has the DNA TGTGCCAGCAGTGAACTCCGCGGGGGAAGCACAGATACGCAGTATTTT. It encodes CASSELRGGSTDTQYF.

This chain joins TRBV5-1 and TRBJ2-5; D assignment may be TRBD1 or TRBD2 (6 bases each). The CDR3 is 15 amino acids. V was trimmed by 4 bases and J by 5 bases, leaving 18 bases between them. The germline CDR1 and CDR2 sequences are SGHRS and YFSETQ. This CDR3 reads CASSPEWGAKETQYF. The CDR3 DNA is TGCGCCAGCAGCCCGGAATGGGGGGCGAAGGAGACCCAGTACTTC.

This clonotype was counted ten times or more. This sequence joins TRBV12-5 and TRBJ1-3; D gene unclear. Trimming removed 6 bases from V and 0 bases from J, with 6 bases in between. CDR1 LGHNT and CDR2 FRNRAP come from the germline V gene. This CDR3 contains 13 residues. In DNA, the CDR3 is TGTGCTAGTGGGGGAAACTCTGGAAACACCATATATTTT. This gives the protein CASGGNSGNTIYF.

The V gene is TRBV5-6, the J gene TRBJ2-4; TRBD2 might be the D (5 bases). The germline gives CDR1 SGHDT, CDR2 YYEEEE. V was shortened by 0 bases and J by 0 bases, with 22 bases between the two germline ends. CDR3 length equals 20 residues. The CDR3 is CASSLVPWAEGGVAKNIQYF. The DNA for the CDR3 is TGTGCCAGCAGCTTGGTGCCCTGGGCGGAAGGAGGAGTAGCCAAAAACATTCAGTACTTC.

Only a few counts were recorded for this clonotype. This chain links TRBV4-1 with TRBJ1-6; TRBD1 matches at 9 bases. With V trimmed by 5 bases and J by 2 bases, 10 bases remained unmatched. The CDR3 has 18 residues. Germline lookup yields CDR1 MGHRA and CDR2 YSYEKL. The CDR3 region has the DNA TGCGCCAGCAGCGGAGAGTTACAGGGGGCAGCCTATAATTCACCCCTCCACTTT. It is translated as CASSGELQGAAYNSPLHF.

This clonotype occurred a few times. The chain combines TRBV29-1 with TRBJ2-3; TRBD2 matches 13 bases. Germline CDR1 SQVTM, CDR2 ANQGSEA. The CDR3 runs to 18 residues. Trimming removed 6 bases from V and 2 bases from J; junction bases left unmatched: 14. CDR3: CSVVPGLAGTHNTDTQYF. CDR3 coding DNA: TGCAGCGTAGTCCCGGGACTAGCGGGGACCCACAACACAGATACGCAGTATTTT.

Only a few counts were recorded for this clonotype. J is TRBJ2-3 and V is TRBV9; no firm D call. Trimming removed 3 bases at V and 5 bases at J, with 10 bases between. CDR3 size: 13 residues. Germline values: CDR1 SGDLS, CDR2 YYNGEE. The CDR3: CASSAIRVDTQYF. For the CDR3, the DNA is TGTGCCAGCAGCGCGATCCGCGTAGATACGCAGTATTTT.

The chain recombines TRBV7-6 with TRBJ2-7; D assignment may be TRBD1 or TRBD2 (6 bases each). The V gene's germline CDR1 is SGHVS and CDR2 FNYEAQ. This CDR3 has 13 residues. V lost 1 base to trimming and J lost 7 bases, with 11 bases between them. The CDR3: CASSLDGGWEQYF. The CDR3 nucleotides read TGTGCCAGCAGCTTAGACGGGGGCTGGGAGCAGTACTTC.